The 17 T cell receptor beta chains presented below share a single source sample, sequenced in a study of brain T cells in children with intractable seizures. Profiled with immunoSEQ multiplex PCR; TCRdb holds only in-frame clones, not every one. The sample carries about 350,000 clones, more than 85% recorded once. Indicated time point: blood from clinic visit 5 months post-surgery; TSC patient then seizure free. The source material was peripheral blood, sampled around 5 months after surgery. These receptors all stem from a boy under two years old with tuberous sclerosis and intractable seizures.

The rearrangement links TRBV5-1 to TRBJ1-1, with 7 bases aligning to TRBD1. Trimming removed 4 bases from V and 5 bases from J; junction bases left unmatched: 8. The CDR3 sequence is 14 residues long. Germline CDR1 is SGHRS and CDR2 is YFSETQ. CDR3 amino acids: CASSIQGEQTEAFF. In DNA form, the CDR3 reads TGCGCCAGCAGCATCCAGGGGGAGCAGACTGAAGCTTTCTTT.

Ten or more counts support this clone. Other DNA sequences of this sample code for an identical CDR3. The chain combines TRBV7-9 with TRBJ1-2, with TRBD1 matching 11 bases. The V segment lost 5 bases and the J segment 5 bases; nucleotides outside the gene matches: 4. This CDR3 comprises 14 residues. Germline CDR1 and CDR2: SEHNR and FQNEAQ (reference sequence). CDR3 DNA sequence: TGTGCCAGCAGCCTCGGACAGGGGGCATATGGCTACACCTTC. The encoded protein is CASSLGQGAYGYTF.

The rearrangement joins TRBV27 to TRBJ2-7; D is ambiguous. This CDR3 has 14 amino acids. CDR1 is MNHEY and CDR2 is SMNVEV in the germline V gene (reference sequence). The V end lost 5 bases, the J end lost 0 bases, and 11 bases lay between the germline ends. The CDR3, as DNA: TGTGCCAGCAGTATCGCCCTTCGCTCCTACGAGCAGTACTTC. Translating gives CASSIALRSYEQYF.

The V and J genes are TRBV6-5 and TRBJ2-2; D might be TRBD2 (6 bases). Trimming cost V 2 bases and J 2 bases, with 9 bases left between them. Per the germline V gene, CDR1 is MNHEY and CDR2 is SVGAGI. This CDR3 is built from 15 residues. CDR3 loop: CASSYGGSNTGELFF. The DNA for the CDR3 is TGTGCCAGCAGTTACGGAGGGAGCAACACCGGGGAGCTGTTTTTT.

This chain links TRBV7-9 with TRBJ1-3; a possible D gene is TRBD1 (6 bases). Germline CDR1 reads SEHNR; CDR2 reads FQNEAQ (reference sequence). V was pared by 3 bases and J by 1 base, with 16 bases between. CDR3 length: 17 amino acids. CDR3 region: CASSFTDPGASGNTIYF. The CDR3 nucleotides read TGTGCCAGCAGCTTTACCGACCCGGGGGCTTCTGGAAACACCATATATTTT.

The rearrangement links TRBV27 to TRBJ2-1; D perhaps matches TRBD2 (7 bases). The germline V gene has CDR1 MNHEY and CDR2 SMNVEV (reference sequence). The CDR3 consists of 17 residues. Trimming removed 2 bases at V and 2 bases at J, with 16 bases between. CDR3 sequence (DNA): TGTGCCAGCAGTTTAGGCGGGGGCGAACCGACCTACAATGAGCAGTTCTTC. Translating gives CASSLGGGEPTYNEQFF.

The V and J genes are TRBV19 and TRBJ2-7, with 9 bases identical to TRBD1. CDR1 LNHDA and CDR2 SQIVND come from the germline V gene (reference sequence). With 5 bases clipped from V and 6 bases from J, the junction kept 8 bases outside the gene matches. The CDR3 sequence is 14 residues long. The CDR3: CASSAGTGPFEQYF. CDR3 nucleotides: TGTGCCAGTAGTGCCGGGACAGGGCCCTTCGAGCAGTACTTC.

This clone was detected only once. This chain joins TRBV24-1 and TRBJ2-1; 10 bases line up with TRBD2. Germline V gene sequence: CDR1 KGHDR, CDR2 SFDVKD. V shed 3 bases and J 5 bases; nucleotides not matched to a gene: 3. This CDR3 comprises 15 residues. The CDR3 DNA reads TGTGCCACCAGTGATGGAGCGGGAGGGGACAATGAGCAGTTCTTC. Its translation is CATSDGAGGDNEQFF.

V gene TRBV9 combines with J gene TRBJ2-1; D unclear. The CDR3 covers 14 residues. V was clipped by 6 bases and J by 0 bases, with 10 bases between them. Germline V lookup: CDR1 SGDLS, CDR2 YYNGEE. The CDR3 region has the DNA TGTGCCAGCACCCCTTATAGCTCCTACAATGAGCAGTTCTTC. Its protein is CASTPYSSYNEQFF. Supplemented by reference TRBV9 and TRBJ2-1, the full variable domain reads DSGVTQTPKHLITATGQRVTLRCSPRSGDLSVYWYQQSLDQGLQFLIQYYNGEERAKGNILERFSAQQFPDLHSELNLSSLELGDSALYFCASTPYSSYNEQFFGPGTRLTVL.

The CDR3 spells CASSLVTATTEAFF. The CDR3 DNA is TGTGCCAGCAGCTTAGTAACAGCCACCACTGAAGCTTTCTTT. The V gene is TRBV7-9, the J gene TRBJ1-1, with no clear D. Germline V gene data show CDR1 as SEHNR and CDR2 as FQNEAQ (reference sequence). The CDR3 covers 14 residues. V lost 1 base and J 4 bases, leaving 10 bases between the germline ends.

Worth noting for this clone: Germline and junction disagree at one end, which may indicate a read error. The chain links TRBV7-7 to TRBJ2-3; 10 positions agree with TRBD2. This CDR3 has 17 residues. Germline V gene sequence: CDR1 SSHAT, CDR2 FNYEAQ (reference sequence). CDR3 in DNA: TGTGCTAGCAGCTTAGGTCCAGCGGGGGGGCCCAGAGATACGCAGTATTTT. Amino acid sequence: CASSLGPAGGPRDTQYF. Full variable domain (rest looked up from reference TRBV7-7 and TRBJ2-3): GAGVSQSPRYKVTKRGQDVTLRCDPISSHATLYWYQQALGQGPEFLTYFNYEAQPDKSGLPSDRFSAERPEGSISTLTIQRTEQRDSAMYRCASSLGPAGGPRDTQYFGPGTRLTVL.

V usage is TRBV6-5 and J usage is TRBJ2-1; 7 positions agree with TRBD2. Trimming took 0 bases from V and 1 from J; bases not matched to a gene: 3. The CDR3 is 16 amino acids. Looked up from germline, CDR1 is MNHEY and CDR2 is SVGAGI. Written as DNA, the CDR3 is TGTGCCAGCAGTTACTCGACGCGGGAGTCCTACAATGAGCAGTTCTTC. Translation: CASSYSTRESYNEQFF.

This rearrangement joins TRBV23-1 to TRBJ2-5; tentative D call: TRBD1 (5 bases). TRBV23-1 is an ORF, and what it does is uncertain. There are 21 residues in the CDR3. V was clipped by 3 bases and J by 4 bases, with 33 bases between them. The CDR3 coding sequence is TGCGCCAGCAGTCAGGAAGCTTGTCGGGCAGGGTTTAATAGTGTTGCAGAGACCCAGTACTTC. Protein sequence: CASSQEACRAGFNSVAETQYF.

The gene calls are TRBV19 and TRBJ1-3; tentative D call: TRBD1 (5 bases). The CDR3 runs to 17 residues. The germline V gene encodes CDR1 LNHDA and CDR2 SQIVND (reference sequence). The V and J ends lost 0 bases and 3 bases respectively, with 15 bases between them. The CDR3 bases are TGTGCCAGTAGTATAGACGTAGGGACCGCGGATGGAAACACCATATATTTT. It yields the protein CASSIDVGTADGNTIYF.

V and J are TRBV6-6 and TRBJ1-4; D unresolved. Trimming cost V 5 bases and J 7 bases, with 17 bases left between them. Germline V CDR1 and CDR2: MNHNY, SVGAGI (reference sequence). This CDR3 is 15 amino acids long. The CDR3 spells CASSPPSSSSEKLFF. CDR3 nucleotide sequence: TGTGCCAGCAGTCCCCCATCCTCTTCTAGTGAAAAACTGTTTTTT.

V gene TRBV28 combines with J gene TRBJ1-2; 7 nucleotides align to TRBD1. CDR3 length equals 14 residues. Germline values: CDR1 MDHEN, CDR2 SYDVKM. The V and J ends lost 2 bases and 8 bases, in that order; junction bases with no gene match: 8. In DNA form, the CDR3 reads TGTGCCAGCAGTTTAAAAGTCAGGGGGGACGGCTACACCTTC. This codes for CASSLKVRGDGYTF.

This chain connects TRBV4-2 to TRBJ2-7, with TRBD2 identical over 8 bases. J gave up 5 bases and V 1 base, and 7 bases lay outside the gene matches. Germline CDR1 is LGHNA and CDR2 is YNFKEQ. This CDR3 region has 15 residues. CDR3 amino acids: CASSQVTGGKDEQYF. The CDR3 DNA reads TGTGCCAGCAGCCAAGTGACGGGAGGGAAGGACGAGCAGTACTTC.